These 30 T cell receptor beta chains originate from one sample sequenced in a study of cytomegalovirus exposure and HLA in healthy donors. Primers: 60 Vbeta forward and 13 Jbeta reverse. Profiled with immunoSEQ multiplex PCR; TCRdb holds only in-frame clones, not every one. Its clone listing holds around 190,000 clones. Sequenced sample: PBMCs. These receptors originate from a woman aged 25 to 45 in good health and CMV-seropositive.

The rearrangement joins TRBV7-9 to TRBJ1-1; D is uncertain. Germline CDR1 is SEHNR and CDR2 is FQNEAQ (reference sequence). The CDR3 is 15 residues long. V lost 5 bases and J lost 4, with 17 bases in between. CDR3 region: CASSPPGTSSTEAFF. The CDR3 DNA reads TGTGCCAGCAGCCCTCCGGGCACTAGTTCCACTGAAGCTTTCTTT.

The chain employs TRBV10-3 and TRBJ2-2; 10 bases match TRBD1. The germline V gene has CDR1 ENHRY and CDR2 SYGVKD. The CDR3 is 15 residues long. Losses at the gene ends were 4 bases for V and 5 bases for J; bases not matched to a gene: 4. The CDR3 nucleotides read TGTGCCATCAGTGCGACAGGGGGCGCAACCGGGGAGCTGTTTTTT. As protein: CAISATGGATGELFF.

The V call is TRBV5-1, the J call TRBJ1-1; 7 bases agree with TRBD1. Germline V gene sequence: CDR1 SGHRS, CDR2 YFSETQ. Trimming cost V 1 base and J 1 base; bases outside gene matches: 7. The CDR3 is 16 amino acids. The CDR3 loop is CASSLPRTGSNTEAFF. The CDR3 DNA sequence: TGCGCCAGCAGCTTGCCCCGGACAGGATCGAACACTGAAGCTTTCTTT.

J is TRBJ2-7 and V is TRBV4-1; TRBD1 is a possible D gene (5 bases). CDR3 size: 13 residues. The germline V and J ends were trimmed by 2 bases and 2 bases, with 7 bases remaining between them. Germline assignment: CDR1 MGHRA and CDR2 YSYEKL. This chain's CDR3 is CASSQQTAYEQYF. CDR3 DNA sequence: TGCGCCAGCAGCCAACAGACAGCCTACGAGCAGTACTTC.

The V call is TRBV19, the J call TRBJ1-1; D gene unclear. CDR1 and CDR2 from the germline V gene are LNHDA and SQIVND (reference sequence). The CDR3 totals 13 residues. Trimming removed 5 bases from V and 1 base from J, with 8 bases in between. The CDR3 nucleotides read TGTGCCAGTAGTTACCGGAGGAACACTGAAGCTTTCTTT. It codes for CASSYRRNTEAFF. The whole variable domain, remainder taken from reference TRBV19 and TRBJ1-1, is DGGITQSPKYLFRKEGQNVTLSCEQNLNHDAMYWYRQDPGQGLRLIYYSQIVNDFQKGDIAEGYSVSREKKESFPLTVTSAQKNPTAFYLCASSYRRNTEAFFGQGTRLTVV.

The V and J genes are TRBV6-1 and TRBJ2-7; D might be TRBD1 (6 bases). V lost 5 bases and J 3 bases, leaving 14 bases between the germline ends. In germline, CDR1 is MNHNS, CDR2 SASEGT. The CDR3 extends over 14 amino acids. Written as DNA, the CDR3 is TGTGCCAGCAGTACACAGGGTTTAGGCTACGAGCAGTACTTC. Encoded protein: CASSTQGLGYEQYF.

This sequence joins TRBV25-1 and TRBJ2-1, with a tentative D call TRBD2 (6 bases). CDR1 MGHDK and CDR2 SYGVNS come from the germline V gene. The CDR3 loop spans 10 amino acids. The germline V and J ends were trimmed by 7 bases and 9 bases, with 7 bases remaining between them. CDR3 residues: CASTGGEQFF. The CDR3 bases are TGTGCCAGCACCGGGGGTGAGCAGTTCTTC.

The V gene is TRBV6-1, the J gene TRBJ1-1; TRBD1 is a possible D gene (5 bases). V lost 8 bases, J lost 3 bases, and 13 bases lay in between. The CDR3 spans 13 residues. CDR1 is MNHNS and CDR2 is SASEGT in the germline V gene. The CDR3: CASRSRVHTEAFF. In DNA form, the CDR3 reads TGTGCCAGCCGCTCCAGGGTCCACACTGAAGCTTTCTTT.

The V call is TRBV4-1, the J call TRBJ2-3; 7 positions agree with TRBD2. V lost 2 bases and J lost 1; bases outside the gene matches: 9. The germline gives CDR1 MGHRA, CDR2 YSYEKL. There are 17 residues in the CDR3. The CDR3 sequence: CASSQLLRGGGTDTQYF. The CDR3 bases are TGCGCCAGCAGCCAACTCCTTCGGGGAGGGGGCACAGATACGCAGTATTTT.

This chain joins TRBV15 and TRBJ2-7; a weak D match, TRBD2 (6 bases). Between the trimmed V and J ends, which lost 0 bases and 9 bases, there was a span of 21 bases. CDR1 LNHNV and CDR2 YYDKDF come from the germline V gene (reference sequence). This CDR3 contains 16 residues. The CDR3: CATSRDPGGNRGLQYF. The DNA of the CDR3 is TGTGCCACCAGCAGAGATCCCGGAGGGAACCGGGGCCTGCAGTACTTC.

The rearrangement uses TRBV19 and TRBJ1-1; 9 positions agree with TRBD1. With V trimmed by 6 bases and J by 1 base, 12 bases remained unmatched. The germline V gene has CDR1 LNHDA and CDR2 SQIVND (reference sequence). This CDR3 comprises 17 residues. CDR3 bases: TGTGCCAGTAGGGTTTATCCGGGACAGGGAGAGAACACTGAAGCTTTCTTT. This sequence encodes CASRVYPGQGENTEAFF.

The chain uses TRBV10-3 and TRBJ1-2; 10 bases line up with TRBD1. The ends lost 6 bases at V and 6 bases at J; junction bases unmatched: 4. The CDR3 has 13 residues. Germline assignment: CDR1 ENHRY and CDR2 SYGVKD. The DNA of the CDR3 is TGTGCCATCAGGGCCGGGACAGGGGATGGCTACACCTTC. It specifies CAIRAGTGDGYTF.

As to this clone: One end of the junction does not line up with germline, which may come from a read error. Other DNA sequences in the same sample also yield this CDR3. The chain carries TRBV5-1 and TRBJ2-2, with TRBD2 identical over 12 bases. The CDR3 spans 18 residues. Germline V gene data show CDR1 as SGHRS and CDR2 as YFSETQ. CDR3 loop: CASSSYLGTSGSTGELFF. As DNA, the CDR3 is TGCGCCAGCAGCTCGTACCTCGGGACTAGCGGGTCCACCGGAGAGCTGTTTTTT.

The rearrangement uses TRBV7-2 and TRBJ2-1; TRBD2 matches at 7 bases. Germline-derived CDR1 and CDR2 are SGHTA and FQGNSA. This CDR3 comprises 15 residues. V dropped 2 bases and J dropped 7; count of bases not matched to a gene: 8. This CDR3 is CASSLTGGRSNEQFF. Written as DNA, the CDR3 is TGTGCCAGCAGCTTAACGGGAGGTAGGTCGAATGAGCAGTTCTTC.

CDR3 DNA: TGCAGCGTTGATTCAACTGGAAACACCATATATTTT. This translates into CSVDSTGNTIYF. This chain links TRBV29-1 with TRBJ1-3, with D hard to call. The V end lost 3 bases, the J end lost 2 bases, and 5 bases lay between the germline ends. The CDR3 runs to 12 residues. Germline lookup yields CDR1 SQVTM and CDR2 ANQGSEA.

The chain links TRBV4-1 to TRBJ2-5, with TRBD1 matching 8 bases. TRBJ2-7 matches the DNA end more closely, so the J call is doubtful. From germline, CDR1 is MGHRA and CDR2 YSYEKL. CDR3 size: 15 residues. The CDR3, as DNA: TGCGCCAGCAGCCAAGACGGGACAGGCTCCTACGAGCAGTACTTC. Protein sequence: CASSQDGTGSYEQYF.

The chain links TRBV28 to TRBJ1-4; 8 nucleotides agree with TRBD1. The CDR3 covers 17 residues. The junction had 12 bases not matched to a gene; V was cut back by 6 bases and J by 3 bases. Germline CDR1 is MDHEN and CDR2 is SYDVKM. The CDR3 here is CASSPITYRGANEKLFF. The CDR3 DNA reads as TGTGCCAGCAGCCCGATTACCTACAGGGGGGCTAATGAAAAACTGTTTTTT.

The DNA for the CDR3 is TGCGCCAGCAGCCAAGGATCGGGAGGGGGCTTAAAGGCGCAGTTCTTC. Protein product: CASSQGSGGGLKAQFF. The chain uses TRBV4-3 and TRBJ2-1; D might be TRBD2 (8 bases). The ends were cut back, 1 base at V and 12 bases at J, with 22 bases in the middle. The CDR3 covers 16 residues. Looked up from germline, CDR1 is LGHNA and CDR2 is YSLEER.

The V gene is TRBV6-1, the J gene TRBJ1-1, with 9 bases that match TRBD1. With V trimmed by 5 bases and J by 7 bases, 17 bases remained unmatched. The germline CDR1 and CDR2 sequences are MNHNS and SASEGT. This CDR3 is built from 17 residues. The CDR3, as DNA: TGTGCCAGCAGTAAAGTTCCGGGACAGGGAGTTTTCAATGAAGCTTTCTTT. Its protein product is CASSKVPGQGVFNEAFF.

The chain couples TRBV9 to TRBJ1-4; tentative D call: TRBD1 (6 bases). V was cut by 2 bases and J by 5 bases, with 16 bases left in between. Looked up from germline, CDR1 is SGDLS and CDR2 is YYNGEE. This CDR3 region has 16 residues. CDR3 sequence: CASSVGTTTSNEKLFF. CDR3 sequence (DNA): TGTGCCAGCAGCGTCGGGACAACGACTTCAAATGAAAAACTGTTTTTT.

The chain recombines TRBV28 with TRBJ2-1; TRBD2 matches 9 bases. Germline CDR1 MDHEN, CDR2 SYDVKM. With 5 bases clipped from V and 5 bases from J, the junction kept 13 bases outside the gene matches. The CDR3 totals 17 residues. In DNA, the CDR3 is TGTGCCAGCAGTCTCATGCTAGCGGGGAGACTCAACAATGAGCAGTTCTTC. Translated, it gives CASSLMLAGRLNNEQFF.

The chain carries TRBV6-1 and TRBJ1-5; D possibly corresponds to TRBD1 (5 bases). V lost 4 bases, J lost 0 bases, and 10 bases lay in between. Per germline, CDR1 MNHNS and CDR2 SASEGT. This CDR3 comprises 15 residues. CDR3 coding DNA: TGTGCCAGCAGTGTACGGGACTATAGCAATCAGCCCCAGCATTTT. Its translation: CASSVRDYSNQPQHF.

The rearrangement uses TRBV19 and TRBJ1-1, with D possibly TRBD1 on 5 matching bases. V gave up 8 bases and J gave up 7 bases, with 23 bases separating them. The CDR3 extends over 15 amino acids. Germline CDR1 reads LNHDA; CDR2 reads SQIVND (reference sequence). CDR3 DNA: TGTGCCAGTTCTGAACCGGGGGTATCGGCCCTTGAAGCTTTCTTT. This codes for CASSEPGVSALEAFF.

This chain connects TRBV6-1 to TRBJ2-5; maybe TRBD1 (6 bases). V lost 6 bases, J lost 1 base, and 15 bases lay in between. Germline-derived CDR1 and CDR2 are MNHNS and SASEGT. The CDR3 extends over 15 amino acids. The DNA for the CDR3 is TGTGCCAGCAGGGTAGCATCACAGGGCCAAGAGACCCAGTACTTC. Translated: CASRVASQGQETQYF.

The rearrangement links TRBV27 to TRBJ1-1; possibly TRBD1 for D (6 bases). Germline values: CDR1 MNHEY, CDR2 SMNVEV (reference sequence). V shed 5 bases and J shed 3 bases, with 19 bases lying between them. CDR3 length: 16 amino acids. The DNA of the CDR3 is TGTGCCAGCAGTCTACGGGGTACAGGGAGGGACACTGAAGCTTTCTTT. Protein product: CASSLRGTGRDTEAFF.

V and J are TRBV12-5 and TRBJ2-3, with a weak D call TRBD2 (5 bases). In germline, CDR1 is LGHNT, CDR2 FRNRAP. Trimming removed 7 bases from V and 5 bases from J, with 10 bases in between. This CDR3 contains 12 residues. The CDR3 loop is CASANEGDTQYF. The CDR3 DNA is TGTGCTAGTGCTAACGAGGGAGATACGCAGTATTTT. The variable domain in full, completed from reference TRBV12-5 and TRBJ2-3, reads DARVTQTPRHKVTEMGQEVTMRCQPILGHNTVFWYRQTMMQGLELLAYFRNRAPLDDSGMPKDRFSAEMPDATLATLKIQPSEPRDSAVYFCASANEGDTQYFGPGTRLTVL.

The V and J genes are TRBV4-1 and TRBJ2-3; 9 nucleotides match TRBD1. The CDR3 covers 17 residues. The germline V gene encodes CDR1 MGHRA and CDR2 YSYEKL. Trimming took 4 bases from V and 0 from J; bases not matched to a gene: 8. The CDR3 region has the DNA TGCGCCAGCAGCCCTTCCGGGACAGGGAGTAGCACAGATACGCAGTATTTT. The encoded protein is CASSPSGTGSSTDTQYF.

The CDR3 sequence: CASSQAGRRAHASGNTIYF. CDR3 DNA: TGTGCCAGCAGCCAAGCAGGACGCAGGGCTCACGCTTCTGGAAACACCATATATTTT. This chain uses TRBV7-9 with TRBJ1-3, with a possible D match to TRBD1 (5 bases). The germline V and J ends were trimmed by 5 bases and 1 base, with 24 bases remaining between them. The CDR3 spans 19 residues. CDR1 is SEHNR and CDR2 is FQNEAQ in the germline V gene (reference sequence).

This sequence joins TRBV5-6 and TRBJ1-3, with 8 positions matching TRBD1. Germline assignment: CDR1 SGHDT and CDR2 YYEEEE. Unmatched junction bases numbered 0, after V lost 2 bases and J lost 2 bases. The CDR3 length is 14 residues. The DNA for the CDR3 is TGTGCCAGCAGCTTACAGGGGGCTGGAAACACCATATATTTT. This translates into CASSLQGAGNTIYF.

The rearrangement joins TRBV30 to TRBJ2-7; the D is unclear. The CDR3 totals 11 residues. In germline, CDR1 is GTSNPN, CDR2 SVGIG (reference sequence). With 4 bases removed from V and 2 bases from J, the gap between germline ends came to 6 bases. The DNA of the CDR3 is TGTGCCTGGATCCAGGCCTACGAGCAGTACTTC. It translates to CAWIQAYEQYF.